This note documents a single T cell receptor beta chain sequence. Generated by immunoSEQ multiplex PCR, the TCRdb table keeps only in-frame clones and is missing some. The table includes 55,000 to 65,000 clones, 93% detected once. This specimen belongs to a study of T cell changes during pregnancy in multiple sclerosis. The CDR3 covers 15 residues. Trimming pared 6 bases from V and 2 bases from J, leaving 17 bases between. Germline CDR1 and CDR2: SGHTA and FQGNSA. The source is a female donor with multiple sclerosis, enrolled in a pregnancy study. This chain links TRBV7-2 with TRBJ2-7; maybe TRBD1 (6 bases). Sequences were derived from peripheral blood, sampled after pregnancy. This chain's CDR3 is CASRHAQGPAYEQYF. Here the CDR3 DNA reads TGTGCCAGCAGGCACGCGCAGGGGCCAGCCTACGAGCAGTACTTC.